The 27 T cell receptor beta chains in this list originate from one sample, sequenced in a study of blood T cell repertoires in COVID-19. Some clones are missing from TCRdb's copy, which holds only in-frame ones; the method was immunoSEQ multiplex PCR. This table holds some 55,000 clones, over 75% found once. Sequencing was carried out using peripheral blood. These receptors originate from a man in his sixties with acute or convalescent COVID-19.

The rearrangement joins TRBV6-5 to TRBJ1-2, with D possibly being TRBD1 (6 bases). Trimming pared 6 bases from V and 7 bases from J, leaving 15 bases between. The CDR3 has 13 residues. In germline, CDR1 is MNHEY, CDR2 SVGAGI. CDR3 region: CASRDGRGAGYTF. The CDR3 nucleotides are TGTGCCAGCAGAGATGGCCGGGGGGCTGGCTACACCTTC.

V is TRBV14 and J is TRBJ1-2; D uncertain. Trimming took 2 bases from V and 4 from J, leaving 8 bases between them. The length of the CDR3 is 13 residues. Germline values: CDR1 SGHDN, CDR2 FVKESK. CDR3 nucleotides: TGTGCCAGCAGCCAACTCTTGGCCTATGGCTACACCTTC. This encodes CASSQLLAYGYTF.

This clone was counted a few times. The chain couples TRBV9 to TRBJ2-7, with TRBD2 as a possible D gene (6 bases). Germline V lookup: CDR1 SGDLS, CDR2 YYNGEE. The CDR3 extends over 14 amino acids. The V and J ends lost 4 bases and 0 bases respectively, with 11 bases between them. This CDR3 is CASSPGASSYEQYF. In nucleotides, the CDR3 is TGTGCCAGCAGCCCGGGAGCAAGCTCCTACGAGCAGTACTTC.

This chain uses TRBV5-4 with TRBJ1-3, with D perhaps matching TRBD1 (5 bases). The V gene's germline CDR1 is SGHNT and CDR2 YYREEE (reference sequence). CDR3 length: 17 residues. Trimming took 0 bases from V and 0 from J, leaving 13 bases between them. CDR3 in DNA: TGTGCCAGCAGCTTGGGGGGGGAAACCGCCTCTGGAAACACCATATATTTT. Protein product: CASSLGGETASGNTIYF.

The genes are TRBV6-2 or TRBV6-3 and TRBJ1-5; D may be TRBD1 (5 bases). The CDR3 covers 16 residues. The germline gives CDR1 MNHEY, CDR2 SVGEGT. V gave up 6 bases and J gave up 0 bases, with 15 bases separating them. The CDR3 loop reads CASSPRVGYSNQPQHF. In DNA form, the CDR3 reads TGTGCCAGCAGCCCCAGGGTAGGGTATAGCAATCAGCCCCAGCATTTT.

This sequence joins TRBV6-6 and TRBJ2-5; 9 bases line up with TRBD1. This CDR3 is built from 16 residues. Germline V gene data show CDR1 as MNHNY and CDR2 as SVGAGI (reference sequence). J lost 5 bases, V lost 2 bases, and 9 bases had no gene match. The chain's CDR3 is CASSYGRDRAWETQYF. CDR3 in DNA: TGTGCCAGCAGTTACGGGAGGGACAGGGCGTGGGAGACCCAGTACTTC.

This clone was observed once. The chain joins TRBV18 to TRBJ2-4, with no clear D. With 0 bases removed from V and 1 base from J, the gap between germline ends came to 7 bases. CDR1 KGHSH and CDR2 LQKENI come from the germline V gene. There are 15 residues in the CDR3. This CDR3 reads CASSPPSWAKNIQYF. The CDR3 nucleotides read TGTGCCAGCTCACCACCTAGCTGGGCCAAAAACATTCAGTACTTC.

This clone has more than one count but fewer than ten. The V and J genes are TRBV11-2 and TRBJ1-2; 8 bases map to TRBD1. The germline V gene has CDR1 SGHAT and CDR2 FQNNGV. The CDR3 runs 17 residues. V shed 0 bases, J shed 8 bases, and the junction held 14 bases outside the gene matches. The CDR3 coding sequence is TGTGCCAGCAGCTTAGATCCCGGACAGGGTGGTTTCAGGGGCTACACCTTC. Encoded protein: CASSLDPGQGGFRGYTF.

The V gene is TRBV7-8, the J gene TRBJ2-7, with D maybe TRBD2 (5 bases). V lost 4 bases and J lost 3, with 19 bases in between. This CDR3 spans 16 amino acids. Germline V gene sequence: CDR1 SGHVS, CDR2 FQNEAQ. This CDR3 reads CASSSPRGGAGYEQYF. CDR3 in DNA: TGTGCCAGCAGCTCCCCTCGGGGTGGAGCAGGCTACGAGCAGTACTTC.

V usage is TRBV27 and J usage is TRBJ1-1; 10 bases agree with TRBD1. V lost 3 bases, J lost 9 bases, and 4 bases stayed unmatched. The CDR3 consists of 13 residues. Germline CDR1 is MNHEY and CDR2 is SMNVEV (reference sequence). CDR3 bases: TGTGCCAGCAGTTTTAGGGACAGGGGTAAAGCTTTCTTT. This gives the protein CASSFRDRGKAFF.

The chain links TRBV2 to TRBJ1-4; D not resolved. Per germline, CDR1 SNHLY and CDR2 FYNNEI. This CDR3 region has 15 residues. With 4 bases removed from V and 0 bases from J, the gap between germline ends came to 9 bases. This chain's CDR3 is CASSAYGPTNEKLFF. The CDR3 DNA is TGTGCCAGCAGTGCTTACGGTCCAACTAATGAAAAACTGTTTTTT.

This chain uses TRBV6-5 with TRBJ1-4; D perhaps matches TRBD1 (6 bases). This CDR3 has 14 amino acids. Trimming removed 2 bases from V and 7 bases from J, with 11 bases in between. Germline V gives CDR1 MNHEY, CDR2 SVGAGI. The CDR3 protein is CASSYDRSREKLFF. CDR3 sequence (DNA): TGTGCCAGCAGTTACGACAGGTCCCGTGAAAAACTGTTTTTT.

The rearrangement links TRBV5-6 to TRBJ1-5; D unresolved. The CDR3 contains 16 residues. Germline values: CDR1 SGHDT, CDR2 YYEEEE. V was clipped by 0 bases and J by 0 bases, with 10 bases between them. CDR3 nucleotides: TGTGCCAGCAGCTTGGCCGCTGGGCGTAGCAATCAGCCCCAGCATTTT. Protein: CASSLAAGRSNQPQHF.

The V call is TRBV7-2, the J call TRBJ1-5; D is unresolved. The germline V gene encodes CDR1 SGHTA and CDR2 FQGNSA. The CDR3 is made up of 14 amino acids. V gave up 5 bases and J gave up 6 bases, with 14 bases separating them. The CDR3 DNA reads TGTGCCAGCAGCCCCTACGGCGGATTTCAGCCCCAGCATTTT. Encoded protein: CASSPYGGFQPQHF.

The chain is built from TRBV9 and TRBJ2-1; 14 nucleotides line up with TRBD2. The CDR3 consists of 16 residues. Germline V gene lookup returns CDR1 SGDLS and CDR2 YYNGEE. J gave up 3 bases and V 3 bases, and 2 bases lay outside the gene matches. CDR3 sequence: CASSGLAGGLYNEQFF. In nucleotides, the CDR3 is TGTGCCAGCAGCGGACTAGCGGGGGGGCTCTACAATGAGCAGTTCTTC. The full variable domain, its missing parts supplied by reference TRBV9 and TRBJ2-1, is DSGVTQTPKHLITATGQRVTLRCSPRSGDLSVYWYQQSLDQGLQFLIQYYNGEERAKGNILERFSAQQFPDLHSELNLSSLELGDSALYFCASSGLAGGLYNEQFFGPGTRLTVL.

V is TRBV29-1 and J is TRBJ1-1, with D hard to call. V was trimmed by 3 bases and J by 1 base, leaving 15 bases between them. Germline assignment: CDR1 SQVTM and CDR2 ANQGSEA. This CDR3 region has 15 residues. CDR3: CSVDPGRGGNTEAFF. The CDR3, as DNA: TGCAGCGTTGACCCGGGGAGAGGCGGGAACACTGAAGCTTTCTTT.

The gene calls are TRBV27 and TRBJ2-2; 11 bases align to TRBD1. CDR1 is MNHEY and CDR2 is SMNVEV in the germline V gene (reference sequence). The CDR3 extends over 17 amino acids. V dropped 7 bases and J dropped 0; count of bases not matched to a gene: 7. The CDR3 spells CASTDRGPYSNTGELFF. The CDR3 DNA reads TGTGCCAGCACGGACAGGGGGCCCTATTCGAACACCGGGGAGCTGTTTTTT.

The chain combines TRBV7-8 with TRBJ2-2; the match to TRBD2 covers 7 bases. Germline V CDR1 and CDR2: SGHVS, FQNEAQ. The CDR3 has 16 residues. The ends lost 5 bases at V and 5 bases at J; junction bases unmatched: 11. The CDR3 region is CASSSRGGVNTGELFF. The CDR3 region has the DNA TGTGCCAGCAGCAGCCGGGGAGGGGTAAATACCGGGGAGCTGTTTTTT.

The V call is TRBV2, the J call TRBJ2-5; D is uncertain. This CDR3 region has 14 residues. Trimming pared 1 base from V and 2 bases from J, leaving 8 bases between. Looked up from germline, CDR1 is SNHLY and CDR2 is FYNNEI. The CDR3 here is CASSEGILQETQYF. The CDR3 nucleotides are TGTGCCAGCAGTGAAGGAATCCTACAAGAGACCCAGTACTTC.

The chain uses TRBV4-2 and TRBJ1-2; D is perhaps TRBD1 (6 bases). CDR1 is LGHNA, CDR2 YNFKEQ, per germline. With 0 bases removed from V and 0 bases from J, the gap between germline ends came to 14 bases. This CDR3 spans 17 amino acids. CDR3 sequence reads: CASSQDWGGPSNYGYTF. In nucleotides, the CDR3 is TGTGCCAGCAGCCAAGATTGGGGGGGGCCCTCTAACTATGGCTACACCTTC.

CDR3 in DNA: TGTGCCAGCAGCCCTACAGGGGTCGGGAGAGAGACCCAGTACTTC. Amino acids: CASSPTGVGRETQYF. The chain has TRBV3-1 (or the pseudogene TRBV3-2) and TRBJ2-5; D may be TRBD1 (7 bases). The germline V gene encodes CDR1 LGHDT and CDR2 YNNKEL (reference sequence). This CDR3 is built from 15 residues. The V end lost 4 bases, the J end lost 4 bases, and 16 bases lay between the germline ends.

This chain links TRBV5-4 with TRBJ1-1, with D maybe TRBD1 (6 bases). The CDR3 has 14 amino acids. Looked up from germline, CDR1 is SGHNT and CDR2 is YYREEE (reference sequence). Trimming removed 0 bases at V and 3 bases at J, with 9 bases between. CDR3 DNA: TGTGCCAGCAGCTTGGAGTACAGGGACACTGAAGCTTTCTTT. Protein sequence: CASSLEYRDTEAFF.

The V call is TRBV3-1 (or the pseudogene TRBV3-2), the J call TRBJ1-1; 10 bases line up with TRBD1. Losses at the gene ends were 4 bases for V and 1 base for J; bases not matched to a gene: 3. The germline V gene encodes CDR1 LGHDT and CDR2 YNNKEL (reference sequence). This CDR3 is built from 15 residues. CDR3 in DNA: TGTGCCAGCAGCCCACGACAGGGGGCGAACACTGAAGCTTTCTTT. This codes for CASSPRQGANTEAFF.

The chain carries TRBV6-1 and TRBJ2-3, with D maybe TRBD1 (6 bases). CDR3 size: 11 residues. Germline loops: CDR1 MNHNS, CDR2 SASEGT. Trimming shortened V by 2 bases and J by 15 bases, and 12 bases separated the two germline ends. Written as DNA, the CDR3 is TGTGCCAGCAGTGAATGGACAGTTTGTTATTTT. Protein: CASSEWTVCYF.

This clone was picked up one time. The V and J genes are TRBV7-6 and TRBJ2-7; D ambiguous. Trimming pared 5 bases from V and 3 bases from J, leaving 11 bases between. The CDR3 sequence is 13 residues long. The germline V gene has CDR1 SGHVS and CDR2 FNYEAQ. Written as DNA, the CDR3 is TGTGCCAGCAGCCCCAGCCTAGACTACGAGCAGTACTTC. Its protein is CASSPSLDYEQYF.

The chain couples TRBV10-3 to TRBJ2-7, with 8 bases that match TRBD2. CDR3 length equals 14 residues. The V and J ends lost 5 bases and 3 bases, in that order; junction bases with no gene match: 6. The germline V gene encodes CDR1 ENHRY and CDR2 SYGVKD. This CDR3 reads CAISNRSGGYEQYF. DNA for the CDR3: TGTGCCATCAGTAATAGGAGCGGGGGCTACGAGCAGTACTTC.

V usage is TRBV6-5 and J usage is TRBJ1-5, with 10 bases aligning to TRBD1. CDR3 size: 13 residues. Germline lookup yields CDR1 MNHEY and CDR2 SVGAGI. The CDR3 loop is CATRTGGDQPQHF. CDR3 in DNA: TGTGCAACACGGACAGGGGGAGATCAGCCCCAGCATTTT.